The clone carrying this T cell receptor beta chain was counted many times. TCRdb used MiXCR to reprocess the RT-PCR reads, holding one entry per CDR3 protein. The repertoire holds hundreds of thousands of distinct CDR3 sequences, more than 13% seen once, with around 3.3% in the top ten. Between the trimmed V and J ends, which lost 4 bases and 8 bases, there was a span of 17 bases. The CDR3 has 14 residues. CDR1 is MNHEY, CDR2 SMNVEV, per germline (reference sequence). V usage is TRBV27 and J usage is TRBJ1-1; the D is unclear. The clonotype originates from a female donor in good health, serving as a healthy control. The sequenced material came from memory CD4+ T cells from blood. CDR3 amino acids: CASSSGGQYTEAFF. The DNA for the CDR3 is TGTGCCAGCAGTTCGGGAGGGCAGTATACGGAAGCTTTCTTT.